The source of this TCR beta chain is a study of vaccination effects on CD4 cells after COVID-19 (dated by TCRdb to between 2021 and 2024). For context, the study as a whole: Post-vaccine samples across the study were collected a median of 72 days after the second dose, with a range of 14 to 241. Altogether, nine to ten COVID-19 convalescent patients and a few SARS-CoV-2-naive healthy vaccine recipients made up the full study. In both COVID-19 convalescent patients and infection-naive vaccine recipients, the study compared SARS-CoV-2 spike-specific CD4+ TCR repertoires from before mRNA vaccination with those from after it. Cultures from other donors in the study were sequenced with the Oncomine TCR Beta short-read assay on an Illumina iSeq 100.

The paper as a whole reports these results and caveats: Clones induced by infection and clones induced by vaccination both contracted markedly at late timepoints after vaccination, which fits with T cell responses waning over time. In healthy vaccine recipients, vaccine-induced clones were almost all SARS-CoV-2 mono-reactive, with only 1 of 255 being cross-reactive with common cold coronaviruses. The study was limited by a small number of convalescent patients, and early post-infection timepoints were lacking.

In the ViraFEST assay, PBMC were stimulated with viral peptide pools, and antigen-specific CD4+ T cell clonotypes were then identified by expansion using TCR sequencing. After around 11 days of culture, CD4+ T cells were isolated with the EasySep CD4+ T cell isolation kit. Each participant got two doses of an mRNA SARS-CoV-2 vaccine, either BNT162b2 or mRNA-1273. The absence of prior SARS-CoV-2 infection in healthy vaccine recipients was confirmed by negative nucleocapsid antibodies before and after vaccination. Each well held some 1.9 million PBMC cultured in IMDM containing about 5.4% human AB serum, 8 to 10 IU/ml IL-2 and gentamicin, along with roughly 10 ug/ml peptides. Half of the culture medium was replaced with fresh IL-2-containing medium on days 3 and 7. Each peptide stimulation condition was cultured in triplicate wells unless otherwise noted. Using Ficoll-Paque Plus gradient centrifugation, PBMC were separated from whole blood and then either used fresh or cryopreserved at -140C. The overlapping peptide pools covered the spike proteins of SARS-CoV-2 and of the common cold coronaviruses HCoV-NL63, HCoV-OC43 and HCoV-229E. The QIAamp micro DNA kit was used to extract genomic DNA from the cultured CD4+ T cells.

The cysteine opens and the phenylalanine closes a CDR3 of 13 amino acids. The sequence is cut down to CDR3 DNA, 39 bases in frame from base 1. The germline V gene specifies SQVTM as CDR1 and ANQGSEA as CDR2. The library was built by means of the immunoSEQ multiplex PCR assay. DNA from the cultured, isolated CD4+ T cells was subjected to TCR beta CDR3 sequencing. Regarding the original processing steps: The analysis removed non-productive TCR sequences, trimmed reads to the CDR3 region, and retained only CDR3s that were 7 or more amino acids long. Antigen-specific clonotypes were identified using the MANAFEST web app by comparison of expansion in peptide wells against reference cultures. Positive clones required FDR<0.05 expansion versus reference and all other wells, odds ratio above 5, and frequency above 0.1% in two replicate wells. A clonotype was defined as cross-reactive if the clonotype was significantly expanded both in SARS-CoV-2 spike wells and in at least one common cold coronavirus spike condition. CDR3 similarity was assessed by Levenshtein distance with the stringdist R package, and unrooted trees were built with ape in R 3.6.1. Entries here come from immuneACCESS through TCRdb and include only in-frame sequences with V and J called. Some clones fail to appear in such tables; in the studies checked, an unresolved V gene covers under half of the shortfall, and the cause of the remainder is unknown. V and J calls and clone size are those listed in that table; D and trimming were worked out from the DNA. The sample data list roughly 15,000 clones, and just under 70% of these were observed just once. About 10% of the sample goes to the ten largest clones.

Concerning this clone: The clone's antigen remains unknown. One end of the junction fails to match germline, which may point to a read error.

This TCR was sampled from a human donor who received a COVID-19 vaccine. The rearrangement combines TRBV29-1 with TRBJ2-5; the D region possibly corresponds to TRBD2 (6 bases align). The sample in question was CD4+ T cells from PBMCs cultured with SARS-CoV-2 spike peptides, obtained after COVID-19 vaccination. Reading the label with the study, this specimen's cell subset or site is: SARS-CoV-2 spike overlapping peptide pool stimulation. In nucleotide form, the sequence is TGCAGCGTTGACGGAGGGAGCCAACAGACCCAGTACTTC. This encodes CSVDGGSQQTQYF. The variable domain in full, with residues beyond the CDR3 obtained from the reference TRBV29-1 and TRBJ2-5 genes, is SAVISQKPSRDICQRGTSLTIQCQVDSQVTMMFWYRQQPGQSLTLIATANQGSEATYESGFVIDKFPISRPNLTFSTLTVSNMSPEDSSIYLCSVDGGSQQTQYFGPGTRLLVL.